The 4 T cell receptor beta chains listed next were all sequenced from one sample in a study of Graves' ophthalmopathy and Graves' hyperthyroidism. The authors amplified TCR beta CDR3 regions, and they did so from RNA transcripts for repertoire sequencing. RT-PCR was first run with HTBI primers, then multiplex PCR in a second round. MiXCR, applied by TCRdb to the multiplex PCR reads, yields one record per CDR3 protein. The sample has hundreds of thousands of distinct CDR3 sequences, 45% seen once. Sequencing used peripheral blood. The receptors were sampled from an adult man with Graves' ophthalmopathy.

The V and J genes are TRBV9 and TRBJ1-2, with D possibly TRBD1 on 6 matching bases. Trimming took 3 bases from V and 1 from J, leaving 7 bases between them. The germline V gene has CDR1 SGDLS and CDR2 YYNGEE. This CDR3 region has 13 residues. The CDR3 sequence is CASSDRVNYGYTF. CDR3 sequence (DNA): TGTGCCAGCAGCGACAGGGTTAACTATGGCTACACCTTC.

The V and J genes are TRBV7-9 and TRBJ2-7; 8 nucleotides align to TRBD1. This CDR3 region has 13 residues. Looked up from germline, CDR1 is SEHNR and CDR2 is FQNEAQ (reference sequence). Trimming cost V 6 bases and J 1 base; bases outside gene matches: 2. This CDR3 is CASSWDRSYEQYF. The CDR3 DNA reads as TGTGCCAGCAGTTGGGACAGGTCCTACGAGCAGTACTTC. Full variable domain (remainder filled in from reference TRBV7-9 and TRBJ2-7): DTGVSQNPRHKITKRGQNVTFRCDPISEHNRLYWYRQTLGQGPEFLTYFQNEAQLEKSRLLSDRFSAERPKGSFSTLEIQRTEQGDSAMYLCASSWDRSYEQYFGPGTRLTVT.

This chain uses TRBV7-9 with TRBJ1-1; weak D call: TRBD1 (6 bases). Trimming stripped 6 bases from V and 1 base from J, with 15 bases between. The V gene's germline CDR1 is SEHNR and CDR2 FQNEAQ (reference sequence). The CDR3 sequence is 15 residues long. The DNA for the CDR3 is TGTGCCAGCAGTGGATCCACAGGGAGGAACACTGAAGCTTTCTTT. This sequence encodes CASSGSTGRNTEAFF.

V usage is TRBV25-1 and J usage is TRBJ2-7, with a tentative D call TRBD2 (5 bases). This CDR3 is 16 amino acids long. Trimming stripped 4 bases from V and 7 bases from J, with 23 bases between. Germline CDR1 reads MGHDK; CDR2 reads SYGVNS. The CDR3 protein is CASSVGNGPLLWEQYF. The CDR3 region has the DNA TGTGCCAGCAGTGTCGGGAACGGTCCTCTACTTTGGGAGCAGTACTTC.